A selection of T cell receptor beta chains follows, all from one sample in a study of response to subunit inactivated influenza vaccine. TCRdb used MiXCR to reprocess the RT-PCR reads, holding one entry per CDR3 protein. The sample shows roughly 700,000 distinct CDR3 sequences, around 14% of them seen only once. The sample consisted of PBMCs from blood, taken around 14 days before vaccination. The source of these receptors is a middle-aged man who received an inactivated influenza vaccine. The CDR3 runs from the conserved cysteine through the conserved F or W. D genes are given only for firm matches. For some rows the clone size is stated as once, few or many, or as a class when expanded; others skip it.

v_call,j_call,d_call,clone_size,cdr3_nt,cdr3_aa
TRBV12-3/TRBV12-4,TRBJ1-1,NA,many,TGTGCCAGCAGTTTAGACAGATCGATGAACACTGAAGCTTTCTTT,CASSLDRSMNTEAFF
TRBV7-3,TRBJ2-1,NA,NA,TGTGCCGGCAGCTTAAGACGGGTCGCAGGGAATGAGCAGTTCTTC,CAGSLRRVAGNEQFF
TRBV5-1,TRBJ2-5,NA,few,TGCGCCAGCAGCACAACGTACCGGGGGATAGGAGAGACCCAGTACTTC,CASSTTYRGIGETQYF
TRBV20-1,TRBJ2-5,TRBD1,NA,TGCAGTGCCAGGGGACAGGGGGAGACCCAGTACTTC,CSARGQGETQYF
TRBV18,TRBJ1-6,NA,few,TGTGCCAGCTCACCTACCTCAGGGGCTTCACCCCTCCACTTT,CASSPTSGASPLHF
TRBV19,TRBJ2-5,TRBD2,NA,TGCGCGTGCAAAACCGGACTAGAAGAAGAGACCCAGTACTTC,CACKTGLEEETQYF
TRBV7-2,TRBJ2-3,NA,NA,TGTGCCAGCAGCTTGGCCAGGAATACGCAGTATTTT,CASSLARNTQYF
TRBV4-3,TRBJ2-7,TRBD2,few,TGCGCCAGCAGCCAAGATCAGTGGGGGGGAACTTACGAGCAGTACTTC,CASSQDQWGGTYEQYF
TRBV12-3/TRBV12-4,TRBJ1-4,TRBD1,many,TGTGCCAGCAGTTTACGAGGGGGCGGTGAAAAACTGTTTTTT,CASSLRGGGEKLFF
TRBV15,TRBJ2-7,TRBD2,NA,TGTGCCACCAGCGCGACCTGGGCTAGCGGGATCTACGAGCAGTACTTC,CATSATWASGIYEQYF
TRBV24-1,TRBJ2-2,NA,NA,TGTGCCACCAGGGGGACCGGCGGGGAGCTGTTTTTT,CATRGTGGELFF
TRBV5-1,TRBJ2-2,TRBD2,few,TGCGCCAGCAGCTTGTTCGGGACTAGCGGGACCGGGGAGCTGTTTTTT,CASSLFGTSGTGELFF
TRBV10-3,TRBJ2-1,TRBD1,few,TGTGCCATCAGTGAGCCCGACAGGGGCCCTGCCTACAATGAGCAGTTCTTC,CAISEPDRGPAYNEQFF
TRBV5-1,TRBJ2-1,TRBD1,NA,TGCGCCAGCAGCGAGGGACAGGGATTCCGTGATGAGCAGTTCTTC,CASSEGQGFRDEQFF
TRBV20-1,TRBJ1-1,TRBD1,few,TGCAGTGCAAATGGACAGGGACGAACTGAAGCTTTCTTT,CSANGQGRTEAFF
TRBV18,TRBJ2-1,TRBD2,NA,TGTGCCAGCTCACCACAGCGGGGGAACAATGAGCAGTTCTTC,CASSPQRGNNEQFF
TRBV5-1,TRBJ2-1,NA,NA,TGCGCCAGCAGCTTTAAGTTGGAGTTTAATCCCTCCAATGAGCAGTTCTTC,CASSFKLEFNPSNEQFF
TRBV7-2,TRBJ1-1,NA,NA,TGTGCCAGCAGCTCCTTCATGAACACTGAAGCTTTCTTT,CASSSFMNTEAFF
TRBV10-3,TRBJ1-5,NA,NA,TGTGCCATCAGTGAGTCGGGTGACAGGATCCAGCATTTT,CAISESGDRIQHF
TRBV20-1,TRBJ2-5,NA,NA,TGCAGTGCTAGTGAACTAAGGGAGACCCAGTACTTC,CSASELRETQYF
TRBV7-2,TRBJ2-7,NA,many,TGTGCCAGCAGCTTCCCTAGTGACTACGAGCAGTACTTC,CASSFPSDYEQYF
TRBV20-1,TRBJ2-2,NA,few,TGCAGTGCTGGGGACCCCAACGGTGCCGGGGAGCTGTTTTTT,CSAGDPNGAGELFF
TRBV7-3,TRBJ2-4,TRBD1,NA,TGTGCCAGCAGCTCTGGACAGGGGAGAATGCACTTC,CASSSGQGRMHF
TRBV2,TRBJ2-1,TRBD2,NA,TGTGCCAGCAGCTCGACTAGCGGGGTGGCCTACAATGAGCAGTTCTTC,CASSSTSGVAYNEQFF
TRBV6-5,TRBJ2-1,TRBD2,few,TGTGCCAGCAGTTACTCTCCGGGACTAGCGGGAGCGAGGTACAATGAGCAGTTCTTC,CASSYSPGLAGARYNEQFF
TRBV20-1,TRBJ2-3,TRBD2,NA,TGCAGTGCTAGCTGGTTACTAGCGGGGTACCACACAGATACGCAGTATTTT,CSASWLLAGYHTDTQYF
TRBV4-3,TRBJ1-4,TRBD1,many,TGCGCCAGCAGCCGTAAACAGGGGGCTTATGAAAAACTGTTTTTT,CASSRKQGAYEKLFF
TRBV5-1,TRBJ2-1,NA,NA,TGCGCCAGCAGCTTGGCTCAGGCCTACAATGAGCAGTTCTTC,CASSLAQAYNEQFF
TRBV11-1,TRBJ1-6,NA,few,TGTGCCAGCAGCCCCGGCGAACGGGGAAGCTCCTATAATTCACCCCTCCACTTT,CASSPGERGSSYNSPLHF
TRBV5-5,TRBJ1-3,NA,many,TGTGCCAGCAGCTTGGATTGGGGCTCTGGAAACACCATATATTTT,CASSLDWGSGNTIYF
TRBV12-3/TRBV12-4,TRBJ1-2,NA,few,TGTGCCAGCAGTTTGCCATATGCTTATGGCTACACCTTC,CASSLPYAYGYTF
TRBV12-3/TRBV12-4,TRBJ2-1,TRBD1,NA,TGTGCCAGCACCCCGGGACAGGGATACAATGAGCAGTCCTTC,CASTPGQGYNEQSF
TRBV29-1,TRBJ2-1,TRBD2,many,TGCAGCGTTGAAGCTAGCGGGAGGGTGAGCTCCTACAATGAGCAGTTCTTC,CSVEASGRVSSYNEQFF
TRBV9,TRBJ2-2,NA,few,TGTGCCAGCAGCCTAACCCTTGGTCGAAACACCGGGGAGCTGTTTTTT,CASSLTLGRNTGELFF
TRBV2,TRBJ2-3,NA,many,TGTGCCAGCAGTCAGTTAGATACGCAGTATTTT,CASSQLDTQYF
TRBV20-1,TRBJ2-1,NA,few,TGCAGTGCTAGAGATCGCAGGTCGGGACGCCCGGTCCATGAGCAGTTCTTC,CSARDRRSGRPVHEQFF
TRBV12-3/TRBV12-4,TRBJ2-5,NA,few,TGTGCCAGCACCGCCGGGACGGTGGGGGAGACCCAGTACTTC,CASTAGTVGETQYF
TRBV4-3,TRBJ2-7,TRBD2,NA,TGCGCCAGCAGCCAAGGATATGGTAGCGGGAGGTTCGACGAGCAGTACTTC,CASSQGYGSGRFDEQYF
TRBV11-2,TRBJ1-4,NA,few,TGTGCCAGCAGCTTAGGACTGGGCAGGATAACAACTAATGAAAAACTGTTTTTT,CASSLGLGRITTNEKLFF
TRBV5-1,TRBJ2-7,TRBD1,NA,TGCGCCAGCAGCGCGGACAGGGGGCTATCCTACGAGCAGTACTTC,CASSADRGLSYEQYF
TRBV20-1,TRBJ2-3,NA,many,TGCAGTGCTAGAGATGGCACAGATACGCAGTATTTT,CSARDGTDTQYF
TRBV28,TRBJ2-3,TRBD1,NA,TGTGCCAGCAGTTTGGGACAGGGGCCCTACTCCACAGATACGCAGTATTTT,CASSLGQGPYSTDTQYF
TRBV6-2/TRBV6-3,TRBJ2-1,NA,few,TGTGCCAGCAGTCACGACGGTAGCTCCTACAATGAGCAGTTCTTC,CASSHDGSSYNEQFF
TRBV29-1,TRBJ2-2,TRBD1,many,TGCAGCGCAGGGACAGGGGACGCCGGGGAGCTGTTTTTT,CSAGTGDAGELFF
TRBV20-1,TRBJ2-7,TRBD1,many,TGCAGTGCTAGAGACACTCCGGGACAGATACTATTTACCCATTCGCCGCCTTTC,CSARDTPGQILFTHSPPF
TRBV2,TRBJ2-2,NA,few,TGTGCCAGCAGGGATCAGGGGACCGGGGAGCTGTTTTTT,CASRDQGTGELFF
TRBV7-9,TRBJ2-5,NA,NA,TGTGCCAGCAGCTTATTTAGGGCGAGGGGGACCCAGTACTTC,CASSLFRARGTQYF
TRBV27,TRBJ1-6,NA,many,TGTGCCAGCAGTGTCCGGGTCCCTCTGGGGTCACCCCTCCACTTT,CASSVRVPLGSPLHF
TRBV7-9,TRBJ2-3,TRBD1,NA,TGTGCCAGCAGCTTCTGGACAGGAGACACAGATACGCAGTATTTT,CASSFWTGDTDTQYF
TRBV4-3,TRBJ2-3,TRBD1,NA,TGCGCCAGCAGCCAAGGACAGGGATCAGATACGCAGTATTTT,CASSQGQGSDTQYF
TRBV7-9,TRBJ2-1,NA,NA,TGTGCCAGCAGCTTACGAAATGACTACAATGAGCAGTTCTTC,CASSLRNDYNEQFF
TRBV4-2,TRBJ2-7,NA,few,TGTGCCAGCAGCCAGACCACTAGCCTCGACTCCTACGAGCAGTACTTC,CASSQTTSLDSYEQYF
TRBV28,TRBJ2-7,NA,many,TGTGCCAGCAGCCCCGGGACAACCGCCTACGAGCAGTACTTC,CASSPGTTAYEQYF
TRBV3-1,TRBJ2-3,NA,NA,TGTGCCAGCAGCCAAGCGCCCAGAGGTACGCAGTATTTT,CASSQAPRGTQYF